This entry is about one T cell receptor beta chain. Antigen specificity is unknown. This sample was taken from a study of post-analysis software for immune sequencing data. The study's findings and limits: There were five or six TRBV segments more frequent in patients than controls, and TRBV5-6, TRBV5-1 and TRBV20-1 were among them.

V lost 1 base and J lost 7, with 14 bases in between. Looked up from germline, CDR1 is MNHEY and CDR2 is SMNVEV (reference sequence). The CDR3 length is 15 residues. TCR beta libraries were prepared from cDNA with unique molecular identifiers. One entry per CDR3 protein, called by TCRdb with MiXCR from the PCR reads. The table records about 770,000 distinct CDR3 sequences, roughly 50% of them present only once. The TCR comes from a girl under 18 with multiple sclerosis. Material for sequencing was blood. This chain uses TRBV27 with TRBJ1-5, with a weak D call TRBD1 (5 bases). CDR3 protein: CASSLLAGQGQPQHF. The CDR3 bases are TGTGCCAGCAGTTTATTGGCAGGGCAGGGACAGCCCCAGCATTTT.